This TCR beta chain was documented in a study of early T cells in non-severe SARS-CoV-2 infection. About the research overall: From unsorted whole blood, bulk RNA was sequenced, and the chains remained unpaired.

Attachment of unique molecular identifiers was made to individual cDNA molecules. From the 5' RACE reads, TCRdb called clonotypes with MiXCR, one entry per CDR3 protein. This table holds some 57,000 distinct CDR3 sequences, approximately 7.6% found once. This clonotype was detected only a few times. Its antigen is unknown. Overall study findings and caveats: Using VDJdb, the matching emphasized anti-spike CD8 responses while missing private and CD4 specificities.

The germline V gene has CDR1 MNHNS and CDR2 SASEGT. V lost 1 base and J lost 10, with 16 bases in between. This CDR3 comprises 14 residues. Material for sequencing was whole blood. The TCR originated in an adult who was a healthcare worker with PCR-confirmed SARS-CoV-2 infection or an uninfected control (not recorded which). The V call is TRBV6-1, the J call TRBJ1-1, with D perhaps TRBD1 (5 bases). The CDR3 sequence: CASSEGPGRLLAFF. The CDR3 region has the DNA TGTGCCAGCAGTGAAGGACCGGGACGGCTTTTAGCTTTCTTT.